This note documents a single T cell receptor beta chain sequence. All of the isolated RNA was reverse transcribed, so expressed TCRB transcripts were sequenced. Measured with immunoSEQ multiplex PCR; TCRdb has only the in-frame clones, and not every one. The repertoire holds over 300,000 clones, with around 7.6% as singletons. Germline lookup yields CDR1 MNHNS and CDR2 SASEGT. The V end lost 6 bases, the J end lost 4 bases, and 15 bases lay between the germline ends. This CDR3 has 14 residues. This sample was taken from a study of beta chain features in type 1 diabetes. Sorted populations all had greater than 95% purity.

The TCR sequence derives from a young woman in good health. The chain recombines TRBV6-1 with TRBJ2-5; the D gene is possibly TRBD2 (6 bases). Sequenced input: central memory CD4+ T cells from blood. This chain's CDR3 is CASSPTRKRETQYF. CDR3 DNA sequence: TGTGCCAGCAGCCCGACTAGAAAGAGAGAGACCCAGTACTTC.